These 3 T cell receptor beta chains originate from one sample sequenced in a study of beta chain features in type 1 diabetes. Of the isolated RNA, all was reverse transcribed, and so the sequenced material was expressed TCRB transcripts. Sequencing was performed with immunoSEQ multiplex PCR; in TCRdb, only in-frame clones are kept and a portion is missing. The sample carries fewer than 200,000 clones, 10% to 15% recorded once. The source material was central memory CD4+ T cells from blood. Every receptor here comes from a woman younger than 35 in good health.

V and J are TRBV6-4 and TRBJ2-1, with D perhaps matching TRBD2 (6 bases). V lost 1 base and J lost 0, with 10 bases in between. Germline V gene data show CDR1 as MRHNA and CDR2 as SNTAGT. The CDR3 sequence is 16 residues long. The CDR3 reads CASSDFTGSSYNEQFF. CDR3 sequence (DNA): TGTGCCAGCAGTGACTTCACCGGGAGCTCCTACAATGAGCAGTTCTTC.

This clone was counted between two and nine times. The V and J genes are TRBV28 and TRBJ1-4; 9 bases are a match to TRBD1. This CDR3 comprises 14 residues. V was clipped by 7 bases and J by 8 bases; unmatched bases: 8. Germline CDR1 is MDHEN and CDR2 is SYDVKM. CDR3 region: CASTSGTGLEKLFF. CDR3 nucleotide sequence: TGTGCCAGCACCTCCGGGACAGGGCTCGAAAAACTGTTTTTT. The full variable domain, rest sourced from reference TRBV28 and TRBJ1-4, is DVKVTQSSRYLVKRTGEKVFLECVQDMDHENMFWYRQDPGLGLRLIYFSYDVKMKEKGDIPEGYSVSREKKERFSLILESASTNQTSMYLCASTSGTGLEKLFFGSGTQLSVL.

In DNA, the CDR3 is TGTGCCAGCCCGACTGGACTAGCGGGATCCCCCGGGGAGCTGTTTTTT. It encodes CASPTGLAGSPGELFF. V and J are TRBV18 and TRBJ2-2, with 12 positions matching TRBD2. V dropped 8 bases and J dropped 6; count of bases not matched to a gene: 10. Germline CDR1 and CDR2: KGHSH and LQKENI. CDR3 length: 16 amino acids.